This T cell receptor (beta chain) was documented in a study of beta chain features in type 1 diabetes. This clone turned up a few times. Its matching antigen is unknown. The sequenced template was cDNA made from the entire isolated RNA. The assay was immunoSEQ multiplex PCR, and TCRdb's table has in-frame clones only and misses some. Here the sample spans 100,000 to 150,000 clones, approximately 10% being singletons. Study-wide results and limits: The similarity of naive, central memory and Treg TCRB repertoires appeared greater among patients than among healthy donors. Reads derived from cDNA could over-represent cells showing high TCR expression. In all four CD4+ subsets, TCRB CDR3 length was significantly, moderately reduced in type 1 diabetes.

Sorting of CD4+ naive, central memory, regulatory and stem cell-like memory cells was performed via CD45RO/CCR7/CD25/CD127/CD95/CD27. CDR1 is SGHTA, CDR2 FQGNSA, per germline. The germline V and J ends were trimmed by 3 bases and 1 base, with 10 bases remaining between them. This CDR3 spans 15 amino acids. This sequence originates from a young man with type 1 diabetes. Sequenced sample: central memory CD4+ T cells from blood. V and J are TRBV7-2 and TRBJ2-4; a possible D gene is TRBD2 (6 bases). CDR3 loop: CASSLRGNAKNIQYF. DNA for the CDR3: TGTGCCAGCAGCTTGCGGGGAAACGCCAAAAACATTCAGTACTTC.